This T cell receptor (beta chain) was profiled in a study of blood T cell repertoires in COVID-19. Study-level information: The United States, Italy and Spain were the sources of the acute and convalescent COVID-19 samples. T cells, B-cell-depleted T cells, or PBMCs provided the cDNA or gDNA that served as material.

In the source study's methods: The authors estimated nucleated cell counts from reference gene primer amplification. Sequencing used immunoSEQ multiplex PCR; TCRdb keeps in-frame clones, though not all of them. Clone size and the V and J calls come from that table; the DNA yielded D and trimming. The data show around 260,000 clones, under 90% seen once. The clonotype comes from a man in his 60s with acute or convalescent COVID-19. The specimen sequenced was peripheral blood.

The chain's CDR3 is CAISSFPGSEGNQPQHF. The CDR3 bases are TGTGCCATCAGTTCCTTCCCAGGTTCGGAGGGTAATCAGCCCCAGCATTTT. The V call is TRBV10-3, the J call TRBJ1-5; the D is unclear. Per the germline V gene, CDR1 is ENHRY and CDR2 is SYGVKD. This CDR3 has 17 residues. V was shortened by 5 bases and J by 4 bases, with 21 bases between the two germline ends.